The clone carrying this T cell receptor (beta chain) was observed at least ten times. Its antigen is unknown. The CDR3 length is 12 residues. The germline gives CDR1 SQVTM, CDR2 ANQGSEA. Trimming cost V 6 bases and J 3 bases, with 11 bases left between them. Each donor was a healthy Caucasian. This sample is part of a study of identical twins. General study results and limits: High-abundance cord blood beta clonotypes had fewer insertions; memory repertoires showed none.

With template switching, a universal primer site was added, and the cDNA carried unique molecular identifiers. MiXCR, run by TCRdb on the 5' RACE reads, gives a single entry per CDR3 protein. The sample shows around 670,000 distinct CDR3 sequences, around 6% of them seen only once. This sequence originates from a man younger than 35 in good health. Sequenced material: naive T cells sorted from blood. The chain carries TRBV29-1 and TRBJ1-1; the D gene is possibly TRBD1 (6 bases). The CDR3 protein is CSVPGEYTEAFF. In nucleotides, the CDR3 is TGCAGCGTCCCAGGGGAGTACACTGAAGCTTTCTTT.